The entry that follows covers one TCR beta chain sequence. Its antigen is currently unknown. The data originate from a study of blood T cells in healthy people across ages. The donors, all healthy, were Caucasians living in Russia, aged about 6 to 95. Each donor's blood draw was 7.5 to 10 milliliters of peripheral blood. General observations from the study: Using unsorted PBMCs precluded a conclusive naive versus antigen-experienced comparison. A roughly linear age-dependent decrease characterized TCR beta diversity per million T cells.

For the second PCR, which ran for about 7 to 11 cycles, a sample-barcoded 5' primer and a J-beta primer mix were used. TCRdb reanalysed the 5' RACE reads using MiXCR and keeps one entry per CDR3 protein. The sample lists around 1.5 million distinct CDR3 sequences; about 40% were seen once. What was sequenced was blood. This clonotype originated in a young woman in good health.

DNA for the CDR3: TGTGCCAGCGTTCAGCCGGGGCAAGAGACCCAGTACTTC. Translating gives CASVQPGQETQYF. The chain couples TRBV2 to TRBJ2-5, with a weak D call TRBD2 (5 bases). There are 13 residues in the CDR3. Germline V gene sequence: CDR1 SNHLY, CDR2 FYNNEI. V was shortened by 8 bases and J by 2 bases, with 12 bases between the two germline ends.